The clone carrying this T cell receptor (beta chain) occurred once. CDR1 MNHEY and CDR2 SMNVEV come from the germline V gene (reference sequence). CDR3 size: 16 residues. The trim removed 6 bases at V and 5 bases at J, leaving 16 bases unmatched. This entry is derived from a study of sequential checkpoint blockade in melanoma. As for the study in general: Both treatment sequences were followed by maintenance nivolumab.

Treatment indicated: randomized to nivolumab then ipilimumab (arm A) or the reverse (arm B). Patients had received no earlier DNA-damaging chemotherapy. From thawed PBMCs, live CD3+CD8+ cells negative for CD19 and CD56 were sorted. Here immunoSEQ multiplex PCR was the method, and the copy in TCRdb shows in-frame clones only, minus some. The sample contains 15,000 to 20,000 clones, under 60% of which appear only once. This specimen was CD8+ T cells sorted from blood (inferred from file names), taken from a patient given nivolumab and ipilimumab in sequence. The receptor was derived from a human donor with melanoma. The chain couples TRBV27 to TRBJ2-7; TRBD2 matches at 7 bases. The CDR3 is CASSPLYPGGNNEQYF. The CDR3 DNA follows: TGTGCCAGCAGCCCTTTGTACCCGGGGGGTAATAACGAGCAGTACTTC.